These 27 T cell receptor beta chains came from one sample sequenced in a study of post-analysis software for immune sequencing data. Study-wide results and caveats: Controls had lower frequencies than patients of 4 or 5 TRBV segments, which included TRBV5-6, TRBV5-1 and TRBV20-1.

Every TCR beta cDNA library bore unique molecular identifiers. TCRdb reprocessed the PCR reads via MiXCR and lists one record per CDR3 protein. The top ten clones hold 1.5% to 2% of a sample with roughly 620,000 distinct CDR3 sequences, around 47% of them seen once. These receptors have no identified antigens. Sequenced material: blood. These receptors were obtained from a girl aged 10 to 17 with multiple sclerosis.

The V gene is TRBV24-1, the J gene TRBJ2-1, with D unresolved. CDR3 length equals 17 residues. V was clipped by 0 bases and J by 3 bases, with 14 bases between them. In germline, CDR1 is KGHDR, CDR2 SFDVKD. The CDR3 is CATSDLSPDRHYNEQFF. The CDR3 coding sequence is TGTGCCACCAGTGATTTGTCCCCGGACCGCCACTACAATGAGCAGTTCTTC.

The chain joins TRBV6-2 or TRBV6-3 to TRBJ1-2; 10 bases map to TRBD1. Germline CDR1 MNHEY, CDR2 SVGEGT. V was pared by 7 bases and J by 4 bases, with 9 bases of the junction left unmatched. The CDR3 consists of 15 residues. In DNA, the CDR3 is TGTGCCAGCAACCCCACCTGGACAGGGGGCTATGGCTACACCTTC. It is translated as CASNPTWTGGYGYTF.

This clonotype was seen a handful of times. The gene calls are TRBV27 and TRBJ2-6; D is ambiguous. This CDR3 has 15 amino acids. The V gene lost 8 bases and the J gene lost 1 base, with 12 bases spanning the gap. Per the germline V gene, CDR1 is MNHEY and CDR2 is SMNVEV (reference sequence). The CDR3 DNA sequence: TGTGCCAGCCTGAAGAAGGGATCTGGGGCCAACGTCCTGACTTTC. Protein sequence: CASLKKGSGANVLTF.

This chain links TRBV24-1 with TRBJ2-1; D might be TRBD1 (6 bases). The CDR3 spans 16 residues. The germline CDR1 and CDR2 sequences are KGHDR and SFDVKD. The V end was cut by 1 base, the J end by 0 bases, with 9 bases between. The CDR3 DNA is TGTGCCACCAGTGATTTCCAGGGGAGCTCCTACAATGAGCAGTTCTTC. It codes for CATSDFQGSSYNEQFF.

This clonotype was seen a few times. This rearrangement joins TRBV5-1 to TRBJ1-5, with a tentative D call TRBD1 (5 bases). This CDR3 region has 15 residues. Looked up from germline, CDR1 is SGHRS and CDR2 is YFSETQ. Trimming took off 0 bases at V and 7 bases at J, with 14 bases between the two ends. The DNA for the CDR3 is TGCGCCAGCAGCTTGGAATTCGGGGCTGGACAGCCCCAGCATTTT. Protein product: CASSLEFGAGQPQHF.

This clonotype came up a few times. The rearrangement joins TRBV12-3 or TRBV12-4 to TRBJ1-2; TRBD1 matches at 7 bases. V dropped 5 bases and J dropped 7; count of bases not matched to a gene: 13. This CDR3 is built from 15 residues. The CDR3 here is CASSPLQTGTAGYTF. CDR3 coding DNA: TGTGCCAGCAGTCCATTACAAACCGGGACAGCTGGCTACACCTTC.

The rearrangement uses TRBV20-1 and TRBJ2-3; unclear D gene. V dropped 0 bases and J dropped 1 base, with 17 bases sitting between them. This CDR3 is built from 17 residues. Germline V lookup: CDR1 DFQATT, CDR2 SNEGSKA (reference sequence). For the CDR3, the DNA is TGCAGTGCTAGAGATCCCCTGGGTCGGGTGGGCACAGATACGCAGTATTTT. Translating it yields CSARDPLGRVGTDTQYF.

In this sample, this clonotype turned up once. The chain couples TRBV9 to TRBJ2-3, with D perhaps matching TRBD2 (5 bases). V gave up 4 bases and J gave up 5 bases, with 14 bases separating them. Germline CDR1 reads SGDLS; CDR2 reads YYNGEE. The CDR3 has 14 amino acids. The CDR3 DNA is TGTGCCAGCAGCCCCCGAGGTGGGAGAGATACGCAGTATTTT. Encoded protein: CASSPRGGRDTQYF.

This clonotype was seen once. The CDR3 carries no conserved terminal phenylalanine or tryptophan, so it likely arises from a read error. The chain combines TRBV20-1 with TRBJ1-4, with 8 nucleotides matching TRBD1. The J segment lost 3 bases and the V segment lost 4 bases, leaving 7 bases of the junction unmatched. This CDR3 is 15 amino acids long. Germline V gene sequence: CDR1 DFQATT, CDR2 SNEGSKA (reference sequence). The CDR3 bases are TGCAGTGCTACTCCCGACAGGGGTGCTAATGAAAAACTGTTTTAT. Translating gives CSATPDRGANEKLFY.

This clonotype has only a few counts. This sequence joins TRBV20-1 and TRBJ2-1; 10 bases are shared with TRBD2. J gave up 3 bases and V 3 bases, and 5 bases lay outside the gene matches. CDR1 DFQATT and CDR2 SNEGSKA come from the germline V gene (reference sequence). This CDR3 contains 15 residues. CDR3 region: CSASRTSGFYNEQFF. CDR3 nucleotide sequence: TGCAGTGCTAGCAGGACTAGCGGATTCTACAATGAGCAGTTCTTC.

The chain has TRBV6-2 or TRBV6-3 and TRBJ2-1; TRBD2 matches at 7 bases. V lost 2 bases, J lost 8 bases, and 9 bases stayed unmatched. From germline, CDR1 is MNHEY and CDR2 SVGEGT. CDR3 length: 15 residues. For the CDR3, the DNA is TGTGCCAGCAGTTACAGGCTAGCGGTGGACGATGAGCAGTTCTTC. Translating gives CASSYRLAVDDEQFF.

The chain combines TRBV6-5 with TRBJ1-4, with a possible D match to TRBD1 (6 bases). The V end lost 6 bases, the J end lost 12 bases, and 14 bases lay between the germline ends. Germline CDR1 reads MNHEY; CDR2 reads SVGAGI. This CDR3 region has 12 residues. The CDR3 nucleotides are TGTGCCAGCAGGATAGGGGCAGGGGAACTGTTTTTT. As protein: CASRIGAGELFF.

The CDR3 coding sequence is TGCAGTGCTAGGCCAGGGTCACACAATGAGCAGTTCTTC. It specifies CSARPGSHNEQFF. This chain uses TRBV20-1 with TRBJ2-1, with D maybe TRBD1 (5 bases). Trimming stripped 3 bases from V and 5 bases from J, with 11 bases between. The CDR3 has 13 amino acids. Germline-derived CDR1 and CDR2 are DFQATT and SNEGSKA (reference sequence).

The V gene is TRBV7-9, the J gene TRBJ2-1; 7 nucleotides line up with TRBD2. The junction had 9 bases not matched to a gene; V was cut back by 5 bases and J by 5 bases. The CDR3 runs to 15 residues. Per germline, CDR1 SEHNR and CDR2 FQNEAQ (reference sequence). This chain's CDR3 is CASSPFQRGNNEQFF. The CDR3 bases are TGTGCCAGCAGCCCATTCCAGCGGGGTAACAATGAGCAGTTCTTC. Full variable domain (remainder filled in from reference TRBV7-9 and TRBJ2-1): DTGVSQNPRHKITKRGQNVTFRCDPISEHNRLYWYRQTLGQGPEFLTYFQNEAQLEKSRLLSDRFSAERPKGSFSTLEIQRTEQGDSAMYLCASSPFQRGNNEQFFGPGTRLTVL.

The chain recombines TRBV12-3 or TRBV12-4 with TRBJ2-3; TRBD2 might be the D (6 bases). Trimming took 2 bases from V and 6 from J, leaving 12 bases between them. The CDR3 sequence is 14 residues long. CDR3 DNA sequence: TGTGCCAGCAGTTTATTGTCAGGGAGGGATACGCAGTATTTT. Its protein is CASSLLSGRDTQYF.

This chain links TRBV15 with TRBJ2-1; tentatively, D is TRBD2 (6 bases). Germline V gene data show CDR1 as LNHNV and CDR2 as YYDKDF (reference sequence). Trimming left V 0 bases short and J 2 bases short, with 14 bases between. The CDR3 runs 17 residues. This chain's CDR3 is CATSRDRGGVAYNEQFF. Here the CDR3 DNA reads TGTGCCACCAGCAGAGATCGCGGCGGGGTAGCCTACAATGAGCAGTTCTTC.

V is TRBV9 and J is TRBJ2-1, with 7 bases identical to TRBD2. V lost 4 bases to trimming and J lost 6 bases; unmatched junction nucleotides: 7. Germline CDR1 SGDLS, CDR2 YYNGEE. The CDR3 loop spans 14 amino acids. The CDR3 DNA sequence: TGTGCCAGCAGCCCCCGGGACTACCGCAATGAGCAGTTCTTC. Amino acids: CASSPRDYRNEQFF.

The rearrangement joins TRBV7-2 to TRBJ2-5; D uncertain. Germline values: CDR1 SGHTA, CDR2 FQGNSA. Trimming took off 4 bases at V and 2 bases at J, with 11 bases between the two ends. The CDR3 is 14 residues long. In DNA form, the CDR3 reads TGTGCCAGCAGCTCCGCCGGTTTTCAAGAGACCCAGTACTTC. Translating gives CASSSAGFQETQYF.

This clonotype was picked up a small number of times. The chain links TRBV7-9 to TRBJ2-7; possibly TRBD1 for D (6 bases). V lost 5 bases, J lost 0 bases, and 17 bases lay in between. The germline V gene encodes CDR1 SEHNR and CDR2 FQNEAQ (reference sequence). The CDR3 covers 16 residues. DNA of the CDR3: TGTGCCAGCAGCACCAACAGGGACCACAACTCCTACGAGCAGTACTTC. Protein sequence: CASSTNRDHNSYEQYF.

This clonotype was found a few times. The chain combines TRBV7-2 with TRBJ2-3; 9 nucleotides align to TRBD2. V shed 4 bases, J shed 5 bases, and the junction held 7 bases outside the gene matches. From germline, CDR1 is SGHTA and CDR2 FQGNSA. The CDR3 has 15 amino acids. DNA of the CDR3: TGTGCCAGCAGCTCCGGGGGAGCGGGGGGAGATACGCAGTATTTT. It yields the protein CASSSGGAGGDTQYF. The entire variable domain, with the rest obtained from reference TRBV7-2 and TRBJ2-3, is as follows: GAGVSQSPSNKVTEKGKDVELRCDPISGHTALYWYRQSLGQGLEFLIYFQGNSAPDKSGLPSDRFSAERTGGSVSTLTIQRTQQEDSAVYLCASSSGGAGGDTQYFGPGTRLTVL.

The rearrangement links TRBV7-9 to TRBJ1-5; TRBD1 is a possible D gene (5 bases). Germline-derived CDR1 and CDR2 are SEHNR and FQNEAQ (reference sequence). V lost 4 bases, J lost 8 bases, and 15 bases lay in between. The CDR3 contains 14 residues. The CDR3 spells CASSSAQWGEPQHF. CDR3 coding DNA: TGTGCCAGCAGCTCTGCTCAGTGGGGCGAGCCCCAGCATTTT.

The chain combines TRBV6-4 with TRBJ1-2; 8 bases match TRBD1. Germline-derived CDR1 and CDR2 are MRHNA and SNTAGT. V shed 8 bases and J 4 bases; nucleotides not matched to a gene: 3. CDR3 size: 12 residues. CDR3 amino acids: CASGDRLYGYTF. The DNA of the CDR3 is TGTGCCAGCGGGGACAGGCTCTATGGCTACACCTTC.

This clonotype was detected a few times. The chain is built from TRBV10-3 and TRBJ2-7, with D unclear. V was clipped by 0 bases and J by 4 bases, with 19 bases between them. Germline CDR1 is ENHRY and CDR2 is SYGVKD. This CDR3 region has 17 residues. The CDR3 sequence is CAISESRYGSGNYEQYF. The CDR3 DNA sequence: TGTGCCATCAGTGAGTCGAGGTACGGCAGTGGGAATTACGAGCAGTACTTC.

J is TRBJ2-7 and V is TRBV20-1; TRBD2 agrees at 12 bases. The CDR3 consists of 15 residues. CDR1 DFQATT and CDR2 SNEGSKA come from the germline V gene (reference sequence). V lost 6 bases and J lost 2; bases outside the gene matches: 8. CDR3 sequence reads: CSAHPLAGGTYEQYF. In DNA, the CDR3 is TGCAGTGCGCACCCTCTAGCGGGGGGGACCTACGAGCAGTACTTC.

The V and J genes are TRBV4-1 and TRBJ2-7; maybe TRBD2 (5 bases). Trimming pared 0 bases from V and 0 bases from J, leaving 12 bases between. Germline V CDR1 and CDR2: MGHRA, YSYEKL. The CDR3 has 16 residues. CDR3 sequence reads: CASSQEDFASSYEQYF. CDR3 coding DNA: TGCGCCAGCAGCCAAGAGGACTTCGCCAGCTCCTACGAGCAGTACTTC.

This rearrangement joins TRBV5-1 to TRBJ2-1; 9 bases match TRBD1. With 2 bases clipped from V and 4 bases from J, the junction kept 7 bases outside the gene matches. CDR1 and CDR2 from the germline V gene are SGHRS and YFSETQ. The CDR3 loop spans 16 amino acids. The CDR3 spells CASSLRGQGVYNEQFF. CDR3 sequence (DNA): TGCGCCAGCAGCTTACGGGGACAGGGCGTTTACAATGAGCAGTTCTTC.

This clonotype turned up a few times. The CDR3 coding sequence is TGTGCCAGCAGGGCGACAAACCAAGAGACCCAGTACTTC. This encodes CASRATNQETQYF. The chain recombines TRBV6-5 with TRBJ2-5; D is uncertain. CDR3 length: 13 amino acids. Germline V lookup: CDR1 MNHEY, CDR2 SVGAGI. Trimming took off 6 bases at V and 0 bases at J, with 8 bases between the two ends.